Presented here are 10 T cell receptor beta chains from one specimen sequenced in a study of memory CD8 T cells in hepatitis C reinfection. Time point defined: late/post reinfection, 12 to 24 weeks after detection. The sorted cells went straight to TCR sequencing with no prior in vitro expansion. This table comes from immunoSEQ multiplex PCR, and its TCRdb copy is limited to in-frame clones, with some not included. The table records about 4,800 clones, roughly 89% of them present only once. The sample was naive CD8+ T cells sorted from blood. The receptor source for this set is a man between 50 and 59 years old with hepatitis C virus infection.

The CDR3 here is CASSSGRGQGGEQYF. CDR3 DNA: TGTGCCAGCAGTTCCGGGAGGGGACAGGGGGGCGAGCAGTACTTC. The J gene is TRBJ2-7, the V gene TRBV6-6; the match to TRBD1 covers 11 bases. CDR1 and CDR2 from the germline V gene are MNHNY and SVGAGI (reference sequence). With V trimmed by 4 bases and J by 6 bases, 8 bases remained unmatched. The length of the CDR3 is 15 residues.

V is TRBV14 and J is TRBJ2-7; 8 positions agree with TRBD2. From germline, CDR1 is SGHDN and CDR2 FVKESK. This CDR3 is built from 15 residues. The trim removed 1 base at V and 2 bases at J, leaving 4 bases unmatched. CDR3 DNA sequence: TGTGCCAGCAGCCAAGGACTAGCGATAACCTACGAGCAGTACTTC. This gives the protein CASSQGLAITYEQYF.

The chain is built from TRBV7-9 and TRBJ2-2; no clear D. Germline lookup yields CDR1 SEHNR and CDR2 FQNEAQ (reference sequence). With 5 bases removed from V and 4 bases from J, the gap between germline ends came to 11 bases. The CDR3 length is 14 residues. The CDR3 reads CASSPRSVTGELFF. CDR3 sequence (DNA): TGTGCCAGCAGCCCCAGGTCGGTCACCGGGGAGCTGTTTTTT.

The CDR3 loop reads CASSPGGEQFF. In DNA, the CDR3 is TGCGCCAGCAGTCCGGGTGGTGAGCAGTTCTTC. V gene TRBV5-1 combines with J gene TRBJ2-1; D gene uncertain. CDR1 SGHRS and CDR2 YFSETQ come from the germline V gene. V was clipped by 5 bases and J by 9 bases, with 9 bases between them. The CDR3 length is 11 residues.

In DNA, the CDR3 is TGTGCCAGCAGTTGGGACAGTATAAAGCCCCAGCATTTT. It encodes CASSWDSIKPQHF. The chain combines TRBV6-5 with TRBJ1-5; 7 bases agree with TRBD1. This CDR3 comprises 13 residues. V was pared by 4 bases and J by 8 bases, with 5 bases of the junction left unmatched. Germline V gives CDR1 MNHEY, CDR2 SVGAGI.

J is TRBJ1-1 and V is TRBV4-3; a possible D gene is TRBD1 (6 bases). Germline V gene lookup returns CDR1 LGHNA and CDR2 YSLEER. CDR3 size: 14 residues. Trimming shortened V by 3 bases and J by 0 bases, and 8 bases separated the two germline ends. The CDR3 spells CASSQGTLNTEAFF. The DNA for the CDR3 is TGCGCCAGCAGCCAGGGGACACTGAACACTGAAGCTTTCTTT.

The chain recombines TRBV10-3 with TRBJ2-5; 10 bases are a match to TRBD2. Germline values: CDR1 ENHRY, CDR2 SYGVKD. The CDR3 covers 16 residues. Trimming cost V 3 bases and J 4 bases; bases outside gene matches: 8. The DNA for the CDR3 is TGTGCCATCAGTGACCCCCCAGCGGGAGGGCGAGAGACCCAGTACTTC. It translates to CAISDPPAGGRETQYF.

The V gene is TRBV19, the J gene TRBJ1-2; D unresolved. The ends were cut back, 5 bases at V and 1 base at J, with 17 bases in the middle. Per germline, CDR1 LNHDA and CDR2 SQIVND (reference sequence). The CDR3 totals 16 residues. The CDR3 DNA follows: TGTGCCAGTAGTCCAAACCTCTCACTGGTTAACTATGGCTACACCTTC. Translating it yields CASSPNLSLVNYGYTF.

This rearrangement joins TRBV7-9 to TRBJ2-7, with D tentatively TRBD2 (6 bases). The CDR3 contains 14 residues. V lost 4 bases and J lost 3, with 13 bases in between. CDR1 and CDR2 from the germline V gene are SEHNR and FQNEAQ (reference sequence). For the CDR3, the DNA is TGTGCCAGCAGCTCAAGTGCGGGAATCTACGAGCAGTACTTC. This codes for CASSSSAGIYEQYF.

V and J are TRBV28 and TRBJ2-7; D is possibly TRBD1 (5 bases). V was pared by 5 bases and J by 3 bases, with 17 bases between. The CDR3 runs to 15 residues. Germline CDR1 reads MDHEN; CDR2 reads SYDVKM. CDR3 nucleotide sequence: TGTGCCAGCAGTGGTTTAGACAGTCGAGGCTACGAGCAGTACTTC. As protein: CASSGLDSRGYEQYF.